Sequencing of this T cell receptor (beta chain) was carried out in a study of molecular identifiers for immune sequencing clone quantification. The CDR3 has 17 residues. The germline V gene encodes CDR1 MDHEN and CDR2 SYDVKM. Trimming shortened V by 2 bases and J by 0 bases, and 17 bases separated the two germline ends. A single record per CDR3 protein comes from TCRdb applying MiXCR to the PCR reads. Here the sample spans some 100,000 distinct CDR3 sequences, roughly a third being singletons. This clonotype originated in a human donor in good health. Some libraries in this study had Jurkat cell RNA spiked in. What was sequenced was naive CD8+ T cells from blood, with Jurkat cell RNA spiked in. The subset denotes: FACS-sorted CD8+CD4-CCR7+CD45RA+ naive T cells. The genes are TRBV28 and TRBJ2-7, with TRBD1 as a possible D gene (5 bases). The DNA for the CDR3 is TGTGCCAGCAGTTTACCCTTTCGACAGCCCATCTCCTACGAGCAGTACTTC. Protein sequence: CASSLPFRQPISYEQYF. Variable domain in full (rest from reference TRBV28 and TRBJ2-7): DVKVTQSSRYLVKRTGEKVFLECVQDMDHENMFWYRQDPGLGLRLIYFSYDVKMKEKGDIPEGYSVSREKKERFSLILESASTNQTSMYLCASSLPFRQPISYEQYFGPGTRLTVT.